Listed below are T cell receptor beta chains from one sample, sequenced in a study of blood T cell repertoires in COVID-19. Measured with immunoSEQ multiplex PCR; TCRdb has only the in-frame clones, and not every one. The sample carries about 410,000 clones, about nine tenths recorded once. The material sequenced was peripheral blood. These receptors were obtained from a middle-aged woman with COVID-19, enrolled during active disease. The conserved cysteine and the conserved F or W are not part of the CDR3 here.

v_call cdr3_aa
TRBV5-1 ASSMKGQATNEKLF
TRBV24-1 ATSVGSQETQY
TRBV3-1/TRBV3-2 ASSQVADSSYEQY
TRBV18 ASSPRGLETQY
TRBV27 ASSPANTGELF
TRBV5-1 ASSLGTVPNQPQH
TRBV27 ASSFAGFPRVGEQY
TRBV19 ASSELKTEAF
TRBV7-2 ASSLTGVSAYEQY
TRBV18 ATSAGGAREQY
TRBV6-5 ASSYLAEGNEQF
TRBV9 ASSSGQADQPQH
TRBV7-2 ASSQDPGNYGYT
TRBV7-2 ASSLDRGRGDGYT
TRBV19 ASTDDRWEGNTIY
TRBV19 ASSISFRGMASTNEKLF
TRBV28 ASSLTSSYNEQF
TRBV7-3 ASSRGTSLTGELF
TRBV28 ASSRTAYYEQY
TRBV27 ASSPQINEKLF
TRBV19 ASMGRDRGLADTQY
TRBV5-4 ASSPQGPGGDYGYT
TRBV11-2 ASSSKSGGPTYEQY
TRBV30 AWRSGQGNQPQH
TRBV30 AWAHLTGPTGELF
TRBV11-2 ASSLQNTEAF
TRBV7-9 ASSPAQQGADTGELF
TRBV7-2 ASSLWTGPEKLF
TRBV6-2/TRBV6-3 ASSYPSRTSGRGHTIDEQF
TRBV6-2/TRBV6-3 ASSYPEGTGGYNEQF
TRBV9 ASSGHQGQLYGYT
TRBV11-2 ASSLDSRFLDSTKETQY
TRBV25-1 ASSDPGSSGNTIY
TRBV27 ASSLSALAGTRELF
TRBV7-3 ASSSSGGATDTQY
TRBV5-4 ASSLMVGQGPYEQY
TRBV9 ASSVTDSSSYEQY
TRBV20-1 SASGGGGRTEAF
TRBV7-3 ASSVTGASTDTQY
TRBV6-6 ASSFGTNYEQY
TRBV28 ASSLPTGGNTEAF
TRBV10-3 AISPGGVAGVLF
TRBV2 ASSEGRGQEAF
TRBV6-4 ASSELGRSGGLPQY
TRBV19 ASSHRGANTEAF
TRBV19 ASIYGTGPQGTEAF